One and the same sample provided the 4 T cell receptor beta chains below, sequenced in a study of cytomegalovirus exposure and HLA in healthy donors. Both 60 Vbeta primers and 13 Jbeta primers went into the PCR. Using immunoSEQ multiplex PCR, the repertoire was profiled, and TCRdb retains in-frame clones only, with some absent. The table records around 210,000 clones, 75% to 90% of them present only once. Sequences were obtained from PBMCs. All receptors come from a woman between 40 and 50 years old in good health and CMV-seronegative.

The chain recombines TRBV18 with TRBJ2-5; the D is unclear. CDR3 length equals 13 residues. CDR1 is KGHSH and CDR2 is LQKENI in the germline V gene. The V gene lost 3 bases and the J gene lost 1 base, with 6 bases spanning the gap. The CDR3 DNA reads TGTGCCAGCTCACCTGGCAGCCAAGAGACCCAGTACTTC. Its protein is CASSPGSQETQYF.

This chain joins TRBV18 and TRBJ1-2; 9 bases are a match to TRBD1. After removal of 3 bases from V and 1 base from J, the junction contained 3 bases not matched to a gene. The germline gives CDR1 KGHSH, CDR2 LQKENI. The CDR3 is 15 amino acids. CDR3 amino acids: CASSPATGGNYGYTF. Written as DNA, the CDR3 is TGTGCCAGCTCACCCGCGACAGGGGGTAACTATGGCTACACCTTC.

The chain joins TRBV5-1 to TRBJ1-1; TRBD1 matches at 11 bases. There are 17 residues in the CDR3. CDR1 is SGHRS, CDR2 YFSETQ, per germline. The ends lost 4 bases at V and 6 bases at J; junction bases unmatched: 14. The CDR3, as DNA: TGCGCCAGCAGCCTGGTTTCACCGGGACAGGGGGTCCCTGAAGCTTTCTTT. It codes for CASSLVSPGQGVPEAFF.

V gene TRBV5-8 combines with J gene TRBJ2-1, with 7 nucleotides matching TRBD1. Per germline, CDR1 SGHTS and CDR2 YDEGEE. V gave up 7 bases and J gave up 0 bases; unmatched junction bases: 4. The CDR3 is made up of 14 amino acids. The DNA for the CDR3 is TGTGCCAGCTCCCGGGACAGCTCCTACAATGAGCAGTTCTTC. Encoded protein: CASSRDSSYNEQFF.